Listed here is a single TCR beta chain. One end of the junction fails to match germline, which may point to a read error. The sample comes from a study of blood T cells in healthy people across ages. Germline CDR1 reads LGHDT; CDR2 reads YNNKEL (reference sequence). The CDR3 contains 12 residues. The authors ran a second PCR of about 7 to 11 cycles using a sample-barcoded 5' primer and a J-beta primer mix. TCRdb independently ran MiXCR on the 5' RACE reads; one entry per CDR3 protein. Among 1.5 million to 2 million distinct CDR3 sequences listed, 28% were seen once. This clonotype was obtained from a woman aged 30 to 39 in good health. The gene calls are TRBV3-1 and TRBJ2-3; D unclear. Material for sequencing was blood. CDR3 nucleotides: TGTGCCAACAGCCAAGAACCCAGTACGCAGTATTTT. Amino acid sequence: CANSQEPSTQYF.